Sequencing of this T cell receptor beta chain was carried out in a study of cytomegalovirus exposure and HLA in healthy donors (dated by TCRdb to 2016 to 2017). At the level of the whole study: According to a later analysis, the 100 to 150 validation repertoires were produced on the same platform as the 666 repertoires of the first cohort. The aim of the study was to test whether cataloging public T cell receptors could identify signatures of past pathogen exposure. To predict cytomegalovirus infection status, the study brought together high-throughput TCR immunosequencing, statistical association of individual TCRs with disease status, and machine learning. Besides the first cohort of around 700 subjects, a separate validation cohort made up of 120 different subjects was used.

What the authors observed across the whole study: While some public TCRs were present in many individuals, most TCR sequences turned up only very rarely across donors. A total of roughly 160 TCR beta chains were listed by the study as associated with cytomegalovirus. In both the original and validation cohorts, the classifier was reported to diagnose cytomegalovirus status with high specificity and sensitivity. The validation cohort had no HLA typing available for a later analysis, so co-occurrence within that cohort was assessed over all 130 or so repertoires. It was suggested by the authors that the approach could potentially be generalized to other disease states and immunological phenotypes. A later analysis found that TCRs clustered in the first cohort also tended to co-occur in the 100 to 150 validation repertoires, with 94% of cluster scores above 0. In vitro tests confirmed that a few of the cytomegalovirus-associated TCR beta chains recognize cytomegalovirus antigens.

The donors were included in the validation cohort of around 120 subjects, a group kept apart from the roughly 700-subject first cohort. Worth noting for this clone: No cognate antigen has been identified for it. The record has no base qualities; no much larger clone is one base away.

Library creation used the immunoSEQ multiplex PCR assay. Per the source publication's procedure: A statistical classification framework was developed to diagnose cytomegalovirus status using the catalog of TCR beta chain sequences. TCRdb took over this immuneACCESS table, retaining in-frame rearrangements with V and J assigned. Such tables are incomplete; in checked studies, under half of the missing clones stem from an unresolved V gene, and the remainder is unexplained. The V and J calls and clone size are taken from that table; D and trimming were inferred from the DNA. A total of under 200,000 clones appear in this sample, 91% of them only once. The ten largest clones add up to around 3% of the sample. Reading from cysteine to phenylalanine, the CDR3 counts 14 amino acids. The read is trimmed to its CDR3 DNA, 42 bases read in frame from base 1. V is reduced by 5 bases and J by 6 bases, leaving a spacing of 16 bases between them. CDR1 SEHNR and CDR2 FQNEAQ were looked up in the germline V gene (reference sequence).

The rearrangement combines TRBV7-9 with TRBJ1-2; perhaps TRBD1 is the D gene, with 6 bases matching. The TCR comes from a young woman in good health and CMV-seropositive. Material: PBMCs. The CDR3 corresponds to CASSPGAGDDGYTF. The base sequence is TGTGCCAGCAGCCCAGGGGCAGGGGACGATGGCTACACCTTC. With the portions outside the CDR3 filled from the reference TRBV7-9 and TRBJ1-2 genes, the complete variable region becomes DTGVSQNPRHKITKRGQNVTFRCDPISEHNRLYWYRQTLGQGPEFLTYFQNEAQLEKSRLLSDRFSAERPKGSFSTLEIQRTEQGDSAMYLCASSPGAGDDGYTFGSGTRLTVV.